A selection of T cell receptor beta chains follows, all from one sample in a study of T cells in Graves' hyperthyroidism and ophthalmopathy. TCRdb reanalysed the multiplex PCR reads using MiXCR and keeps one entry per CDR3 protein. The sample contains about 320,000 distinct CDR3 sequences, 16% of which appear only once. The sample comprised blood. The receptors stem from a young man with Graves' hyperthyroidism. Each CDR3 is given with its conserved first and last residue. Each record gives: clone size, V gene, J gene, D gene, CDR3 protein, CDR3 DNA. A D gene is named only where the DNA matches it firmly. For some rows the clone size is stated as once, few or many, or as a class when expanded; others skip it.

many	TRBV3-1	TRBJ2-1	TRBD2	CASTYGTRSNEQFF	TGTGCCAGCACCTACGGGACTAGATCCAATGAGCAGTTCTTC
NA	TRBV30	TRBJ2-6	NA	CAWSVFSGANVLTF	TGTGCCTGGAGTGTTTTCTCTGGGGCCAACGTCCTGACTTTC
many	TRBV7-3	TRBJ1-1	NA	CASSVGGDTEAFF	TGTGCCAGCTCTGTGGGTGGAGACACTGAAGCTTTCTTT
few	TRBV19	TRBJ1-5	NA	CASSIGLDQPQHF	TGTGCCAGTAGTATTGGATTGGATCAGCCCCAGCATTTT
many	TRBV18	TRBJ1-5	NA	CASSQGTGNQPQHF	TGTGCCAGCTCACAGGGGACGGGCAATCAGCCCCAGCATTTT
many	TRBV2	TRBJ2-2	TRBD2	CASSWGLAGVGGGELFF	TGTGCCAGCAGTTGGGGACTAGCGGGAGTCGGCGGCGGGGAGCTGTTTTTT
many	TRBV11-2	TRBJ2-7	NA	CASSLAPQREQYF	TGTGCCAGCAGCTTAGCCCCGCAGCGCGAGCAGTACTTC
NA	TRBV18	TRBJ1-1	NA	CASSPAMGITEAFF	TGTGCCAGCTCACCCGCAATGGGGATCACTGAAGCTTTCTTT
NA	TRBV6-1	TRBJ2-7	TRBD1	CASSETGAYEQYF	TGTGCCAGCAGTGAAACAGGGGCCTACGAGCAGTACTTC
few	TRBV29-1	TRBJ2-3	TRBD2	CSVEGTSGFHTSTDTQYF	TGCAGCGTTGAAGGAACTAGCGGGTTTCATACTAGCACAGATACGCAGTATTTT
NA	TRBV29-1	TRBJ2-5	NA	CSVVGWVLQETQYF	TGCAGCGTTGTTGGCTGGGTTCTACAAGAGACCCAGTACTTC
many	TRBV5-1	TRBJ2-3	TRBD1	CASSSKDRGRRDTQYF	TGCGCCAGCAGCTCCAAAGACAGGGGGCGCAGAGATACGCAGTATTTT
many	TRBV5-6	TRBJ1-1	NA	CASSLVPVGSEAFF	TGTGCCAGCAGCTTGGTCCCGGTGGGCAGTGAAGCTTTCTTT
once	TRBV7-2	TRBJ1-2	TRBD1	CASRPGQHYGYTF	TGTGCCAGCAGACCGGGACAGCACTATGGCTACACCTTC
NA	TRBV5-1	TRBJ2-7	NA	CASSLGGDLYEQYF	TGCGCCAGCAGCTTGGGCGGAGATCTATACGAGCAGTACTTC
many	TRBV11-1	TRBJ2-7	NA	CASSRTGEQYF	TGTGCCAGCAGCCGAACCGGCGAGCAGTACTTC
few	TRBV18	TRBJ2-2	NA	CASSGQTNTGELFF	TGTGCCAGCTCAGGTCAAACGAACACCGGGGAGCTGTTTTTT
many	TRBV7-9	TRBJ2-1	NA	CASSPIGHGEQFF	TGTGCCAGCAGCCCAATAGGGCATGGGGAGCAGTTCTTC
many	TRBV2	TRBJ2-3	TRBD2	CASRRELAGTTDTQYF	TGTGCCAGCAGAAGGGAACTAGCGGGTACCACAGATACGCAGTATTTT
many	TRBV29-1	TRBJ2-7	NA	CSVEGDRSSYEQYF	TGCAGCGTTGAAGGAGACAGGAGCTCCTACGAGCAGTACTTC
few	TRBV27	TRBJ1-1	TRBD1	CASRALPIGGAGVTDEAFF	TGTGCCAGCCGAGCCCTTCCGATAGGGGGCGCGGGGGTAACCGATGAAGCTTTCTTT
NA	TRBV5-1	TRBJ2-7	TRBD1	CASSLGVGTGSYEQYF	TGCGCCAGCAGCTTGGGGGTGGGGACAGGGTCCTACGAGCAGTACTTC
many	TRBV30	TRBJ1-5	NA	CAWSGQENQPQHF	TGTGCCTGGAGCGGGCAGGAGAATCAGCCCCAGCATTTT
many	TRBV6-1	TRBJ1-1	NA	CASPGQLNTEAFF	TGTGCCAGCCCCGGACAGTTGAACACTGAAGCTTTCTTT
NA	TRBV5-1	TRBJ2-5	NA	CASSISETQYF	TGCGCCAGCAGCATAAGCGAGACCCAGTACTTC
many	TRBV2	TRBJ2-7	TRBD2	CASSVSSGRWYEQYF	TGTGCCAGCAGTGTTTCCAGCGGGAGATGGTACGAGCAGTACTTC
few	TRBV19	TRBJ1-2	NA	CASSSASGGYYGYTF	TGTGCCAGTAGTAGTGCGAGTGGTGGGTACTATGGCTACACCTTC
many	TRBV18	TRBJ2-1	NA	CASSPPSGTFHNEQFF	TGTGCCAGCTCACCACCATCCGGGACATTCCACAATGAGCAGTTCTTC
NA	TRBV29-1	TRBJ2-7	NA	CSVQRTVYEQYF	TGCAGCGTTCAGCGGACAGTCTACGAGCAGTACTTC
NA	TRBV6-1	TRBJ2-2	NA	CASADQGRRTGELFF	TGTGCCAGTGCCGACCAGGGGAGACGCACCGGGGAGCTGTTTTTT
few	TRBV9	TRBJ2-5	TRBD1	CASSEDRGRETQYF	TGTGCCAGCAGCGAAGACAGGGGGAGAGAGACCCAGTACTTC
few	TRBV7-8	TRBJ1-5	NA	CASSTGHSNQPQHF	TGTGCCAGCAGCACCGGACATAGCAATCAGCCCCAGCATTTT
few	TRBV20-1	TRBJ2-4	NA	CSARPQGVNIQYF	TGCAGTGCTAGGCCACAGGGAGTAAACATTCAGTACTTC
many	TRBV7-8	TRBJ2-5	NA	CASSLDLAYQETQYF	TGTGCCAGCAGCTTAGATTTAGCGTACCAAGAGACCCAGTACTTC
many	TRBV12-3/TRBV12-4	TRBJ1-5	NA	CASSFEGINQPQHF	TGTGCCAGCAGTTTCGAGGGAATAAATCAGCCCCAGCATTTT
few	TRBV9	TRBJ2-1	TRBD2	CASSVALGGEQFF	TGTGCCAGCAGCGTAGCCCTCGGGGGGGAGCAGTTCTTC
NA	TRBV12-3/TRBV12-4	TRBJ2-7	TRBD2	CASSLALAGNLRTAF	TGTGCCAGCAGTTTGGCACTAGCGGGCAACCTACGAACCGCCTTC
many	TRBV25-1	TRBJ1-5	NA	CASRAGRDQPQHF	TGTGCCTCAAGGGCAGGGAGGGATCAGCCCCAGCATTTT
few	TRBV20-1	TRBJ2-1	NA	CSARLQYNEQFF	TGCAGTGCTAGACTACAGTACAATGAGCAGTTCTTC
NA	TRBV6-2/TRBV6-3	TRBJ2-3	NA	CASSAEGDTQYF	TGTGCCAGCAGTGCTGAGGGAGATACGCAGTATTTT
few	TRBV29-1	TRBJ1-4	NA	CSVGVGEKLFF	TGCAGCGTTGGGGTTGGTGAAAAACTGTTTTTT
many	TRBV10-3	TRBJ1-5	NA	CAISAGEEQPQHF	TGTGCCATCAGTGCAGGGGAAGAACAGCCCCAGCATTTT